Listed here are 10 T cell receptor beta chains from one sample, sequenced in a study of blood T cell repertoires in COVID-19. TCRdb's table, derived via immunoSEQ multiplex PCR, lists solely in-frame clones and lacks some. The data contain about 150,000 clones, just under 85% of them singletons. Sequences were obtained from peripheral blood. These receptors were taken from a woman aged 40 to 50 with active or convalescent COVID-19.

This rearrangement joins TRBV18 to TRBJ2-1; 14 nucleotides match TRBD2. The CDR3 extends over 15 amino acids. Germline V gene sequence: CDR1 KGHSH, CDR2 LQKENI. The ends lost 6 bases at V and 7 bases at J; junction bases unmatched: 5. The CDR3 loop is CASSEGTSGGNEQFF. As DNA, the CDR3 is TGTGCCAGCTCGGAAGGGACTAGCGGGGGAAATGAGCAGTTCTTC. The full variable domain, in which reference TRBV18 and TRBJ2-1 provide the parts outside the CDR3, is NAGVMQNPRHLVRRRGQEARLRCSPMKGHSHVYWYRQLPEEGLKFMVYLQKENIIDESGMPKERFSAEFPKEGPSILRIQQVVRGDSAAYFCASSEGTSGGNEQFFGPGTRLTVL.

The rearrangement links TRBV15 to TRBJ1-2; no definite D call. This CDR3 comprises 17 residues. Germline V CDR1 and CDR2: LNHNV, YYDKDF (reference sequence). Trimming removed 0 bases from V and 6 bases from J, with 20 bases in between. CDR3 residues: CATSRDPLGMGSNGYTF. CDR3 in DNA: TGTGCCACCAGCAGAGATCCTCTGGGGATGGGGAGTAATGGCTACACCTTC.

In its sample, this clone was seen once. The J gene is TRBJ1-3, the V gene TRBV5-4; D is unclear. CDR3 length: 15 residues. V gave up 2 bases and J gave up 0 bases, with 9 bases separating them. Germline-derived CDR1 and CDR2 are SGHNT and YYREEE (reference sequence). In DNA, the CDR3 is TGTGCCAGCAGCTTAGACTCCTACTCTGGAAACACCATATATTTT. It encodes CASSLDSYSGNTIYF.

A few counts support this clone. V and J are TRBV19 and TRBJ1-1, with 8 bases identical to TRBD1. From germline, CDR1 is LNHDA and CDR2 SQIVND (reference sequence). V trimming: 1 base; J trimming: 3 bases; junction bases outside the gene matches: 7. CDR3 length: 16 residues. In DNA, the CDR3 is TGTGCCAGTAGTATAGGAGACAGGGGAGCTCACACTGAAGCTTTCTTT. Translated: CASSIGDRGAHTEAFF. The complete variable domain, with remaining parts taken from reference TRBV19 and TRBJ1-1, reads DGGITQSPKYLFRKEGQNVTLSCEQNLNHDAMYWYRQDPGQGLRLIYYSQIVNDFQKGDIAEGYSVSREKKESFPLTVTSAQKNPTAFYLCASSIGDRGAHTEAFFGQGTRLTVV.

This chain joins TRBV19 and TRBJ2-1; 7 nucleotides line up with TRBD1. J was trimmed by 0 bases and V by 9 bases; bases with no gene match: 20. The CDR3 spans 19 residues. CDR1 and CDR2 (germline): LNHDA, SQIVND (reference sequence). CDR3: CASPPAGQVNDFSYNEQFF. In DNA form, the CDR3 reads TGTGCCAGCCCTCCGGCAGGACAGGTCAATGATTTCTCCTACAATGAGCAGTTCTTC.

This clone was picked up many times. The rearrangement links TRBV27 to TRBJ2-1; D is perhaps TRBD1 (6 bases). The germline V gene encodes CDR1 MNHEY and CDR2 SMNVEV (reference sequence). The CDR3 runs 14 residues. Between the trimmed V and J ends, which lost 3 bases and 6 bases, there was a span of 12 bases. The CDR3 sequence: CASSLGAVSNEQFF. The CDR3 DNA follows: TGTGCCAGCAGTTTGGGGGCAGTAAGCAATGAGCAGTTCTTC.

The rearrangement uses TRBV5-6 and TRBJ2-7; D unclear. Germline lookup yields CDR1 SGHDT and CDR2 YYEEEE. This CDR3 has 14 amino acids. Between the trimmed V and J ends, which lost 4 bases and 3 bases, there was a span of 14 bases. CDR3 amino acids: CASSPKPSFYEQYF. The CDR3 DNA follows: TGTGCCAGCAGCCCGAAGCCGAGTTTCTACGAGCAGTACTTC. The whole variable domain, filled in from reference TRBV5-6 and TRBJ2-7, reads DAGVTQSPTHLIKTRGQQVTLRCSPKSGHDTVSWYQQALGQGPQFIFQYYEEEERQRGNFPDRFSGHQFPNYSSELNVNALLLGDSALYLCASSPKPSFYEQYFGPGTRLTVT.

V and J are TRBV18 and TRBJ1-2; D perhaps matches TRBD1 (6 bases). The germline CDR1 and CDR2 sequences are KGHSH and LQKENI. CDR3 size: 14 residues. Trimming shortened V by 2 bases and J by 7 bases, and 14 bases separated the two germline ends. The CDR3 spells CASSPYTGRTGYTF. The DNA for the CDR3 is TGTGCCAGCTCACCATATACAGGGCGCACTGGCTACACCTTC.

CDR3 sequence: CASSFRLAGATYNEQFF. CDR3 sequence (DNA): TGTGCCAGCAGCTTTCGACTAGCGGGGGCAACCTACAATGAGCAGTTCTTC. The genes are TRBV7-2 and TRBJ2-1, with 12 bases lining up with TRBD2. The CDR3 consists of 17 residues. From germline, CDR1 is SGHTA and CDR2 FQGNSA. The J segment lost 2 bases and the V segment lost 3 bases, leaving 5 bases of the junction unmatched.

V usage is TRBV10-3 and J usage is TRBJ1-2; D unclear. The V gene's germline CDR1 is ENHRY and CDR2 SYGVKD. The CDR3 runs to 13 residues. Deletions cut 8 bases from V and 0 bases from J, with 10 bases between. CDR3 DNA sequence: TGTGCCATCGCGGGCGGGGCTAACTATGGCTACACCTTC. It translates to CAIAGGANYGYTF.